These 6 T cell receptor beta chains came from one sample sequenced in a study of T cells in Graves' hyperthyroidism and ophthalmopathy. The CDR3 regions of TCR beta were amplified from RNA transcripts. A set of HTBI primers served as the primers for a first-round RT-PCR of the TCR CDR3. TCRdb reanalysed the multiplex PCR reads using MiXCR and keeps one entry per CDR3 protein. In the table there are approximately 600,000 distinct CDR3 sequences, around 15% of which are singletons. Sequencing was done on a sample of blood. The source is a woman in her forties with Graves' ophthalmopathy.

The chain carries TRBV2 and TRBJ2-2; D uncertain. CDR3 length equals 14 residues. V was cut by 8 bases and J by 0 bases, with 10 bases left in between. The V gene's germline CDR1 is SNHLY and CDR2 FYNNEI. CDR3 DNA: TGTGCCAGCTCAGAGGCATCGAACACCGGGGAGCTGTTTTTT. This gives the protein CASSEASNTGELFF. Complete variable domain (other parts from reference TRBV2 and TRBJ2-2): EPEVTQTPSHQVTQMGQEVILRCVPISNHLYFYWYRQILGQKVEFLVSFYNNEISEKSEIFDDQFSVERPDGSNFTLKIRSTKLEDSAMYFCASSEASNTGELFFGEGSRLTVL.

CDR3 region: CASSADLKETQYF. The CDR3, as DNA: TGTGCCAGCAGTGCGGACCTTAAAGAGACCCAGTACTTC. The chain has TRBV12-3 or TRBV12-4 and TRBJ2-5; D call uncertain. Trimming shortened V by 5 bases and J by 3 bases, and 10 bases separated the two germline ends. The CDR3 spans 13 residues.

This clonotype showed up many times. The chain has TRBV12-3 or TRBV12-4 and TRBJ2-7; D is possibly TRBD1 or TRBD2 (5 bases each). The CDR3 runs to 13 residues. V was pared by 6 bases and J by 5 bases, with 14 bases between. CDR3 in amino acids: CASRSRRGDEQYF. DNA of the CDR3: TGTGCCAGCAGGTCCCGTAGAGGGGACGAGCAGTACTTC.

The chain is built from TRBV6-5 and TRBJ2-5; 11 bases are a match to TRBD2. Trimming removed 4 bases from V and 1 base from J; junction bases left unmatched: 5. Per the germline V gene, CDR1 is MNHEY and CDR2 is SVGAGI. The CDR3 extends over 16 amino acids. CDR3 coding DNA: TGTGCCAGCAGTTTGTCCGGGACTAGCGGCCAAGAGACCCAGTACTTC. Residues: CASSLSGTSGQETQYF.

This clonotype was found many times. This rearrangement joins TRBV28 to TRBJ2-5, with TRBD2 matching over 7 bases. In germline, CDR1 is MDHEN, CDR2 SYDVKM. V lost 2 bases, J lost 4 bases, and 4 bases stayed unmatched. The length of the CDR3 is 14 residues. The CDR3 sequence: CASSLTSVGETQYF. CDR3 coding DNA: TGTGCCAGCAGTTTAACTAGCGTTGGAGAGACCCAGTACTTC.

This clonotype was recorded many times. This CDR3 reads CSARGGGRAETQYF. CDR3 sequence (DNA): TGCAGTGCTAGAGGCGGCGGGAGGGCAGAGACCCAGTACTTC. The rearrangement links TRBV20-1 to TRBJ2-5; 9 positions match TRBD2. The germline gives CDR1 DFQATT, CDR2 SNEGSKA (reference sequence). V dropped 1 base and J dropped 4; count of bases not matched to a gene: 4. There are 14 residues in the CDR3.